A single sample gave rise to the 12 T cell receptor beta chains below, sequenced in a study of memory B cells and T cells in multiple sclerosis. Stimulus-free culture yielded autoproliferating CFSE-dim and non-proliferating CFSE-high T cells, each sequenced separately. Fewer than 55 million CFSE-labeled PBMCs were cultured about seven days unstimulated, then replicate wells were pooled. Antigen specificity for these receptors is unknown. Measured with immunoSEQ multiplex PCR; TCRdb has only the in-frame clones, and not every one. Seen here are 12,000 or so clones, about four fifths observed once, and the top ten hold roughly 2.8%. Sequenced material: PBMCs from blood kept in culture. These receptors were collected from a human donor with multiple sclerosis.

The CDR3 protein is CASSLAGVGYEQYF. The CDR3 DNA is TGCGCCAGCAGCTTAGCAGGGGTAGGCTACGAGCAGTACTTC. The J gene is TRBJ2-7, the V gene TRBV5-1, with a weak D call TRBD1 (6 bases). The germline CDR1 and CDR2 sequences are SGHRS and YFSETQ. Trimming stripped 2 bases from V and 3 bases from J, with 12 bases between. This CDR3 contains 14 residues.

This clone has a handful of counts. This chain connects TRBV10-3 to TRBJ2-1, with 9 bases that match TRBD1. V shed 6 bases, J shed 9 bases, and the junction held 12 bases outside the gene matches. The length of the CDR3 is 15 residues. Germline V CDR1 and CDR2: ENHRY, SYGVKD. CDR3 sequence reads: CAIRPGQGSGGEQFF. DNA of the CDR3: TGTGCCATCAGACCGGGACAGGGAAGCGGAGGTGAGCAGTTCTTC.

CDR3 region: CASLRTGASYEQYF. The CDR3 DNA is TGTGCCAGCCTCAGGACAGGGGCCTCCTACGAGCAGTACTTC. The genes are TRBV6-1 and TRBJ2-7, with TRBD1 identical over 9 bases. Per germline, CDR1 MNHNS and CDR2 SASEGT. CDR3 length: 14 amino acids. V was pared by 8 bases and J by 0 bases, with 5 bases of the junction left unmatched.

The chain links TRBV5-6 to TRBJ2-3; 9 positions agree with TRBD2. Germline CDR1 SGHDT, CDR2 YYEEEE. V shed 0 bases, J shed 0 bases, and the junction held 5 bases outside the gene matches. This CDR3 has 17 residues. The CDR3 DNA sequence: TGTGCCAGCAGCTTGGGGAGGCTAGCGGGAAGCACAGATACGCAGTATTTT. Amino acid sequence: CASSLGRLAGSTDTQYF. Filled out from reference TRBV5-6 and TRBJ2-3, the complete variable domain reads DAGVTQSPTHLIKTRGQQVTLRCSPKSGHDTVSWYQQALGQGPQFIFQYYEEEERQRGNFPDRFSGHQFPNYSSELNVNALLLGDSALYLCASSLGRLAGSTDTQYFGPGTRLTVL.

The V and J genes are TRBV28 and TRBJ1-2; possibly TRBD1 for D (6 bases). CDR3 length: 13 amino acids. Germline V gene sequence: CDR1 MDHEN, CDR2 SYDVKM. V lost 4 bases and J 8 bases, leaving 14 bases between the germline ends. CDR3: CASSYQTGWGYTF. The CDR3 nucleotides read TGTGCCAGCAGTTACCAGACAGGTTGGGGCTACACCTTC.

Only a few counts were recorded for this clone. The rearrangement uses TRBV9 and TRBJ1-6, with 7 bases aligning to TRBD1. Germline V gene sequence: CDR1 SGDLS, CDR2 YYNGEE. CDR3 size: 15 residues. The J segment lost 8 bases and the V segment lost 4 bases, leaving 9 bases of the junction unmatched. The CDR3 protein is CASSLTTGWDSPLHF. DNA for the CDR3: TGTGCCAGCAGCCTGACGACAGGGTGGGATTCACCCCTCCACTTT.

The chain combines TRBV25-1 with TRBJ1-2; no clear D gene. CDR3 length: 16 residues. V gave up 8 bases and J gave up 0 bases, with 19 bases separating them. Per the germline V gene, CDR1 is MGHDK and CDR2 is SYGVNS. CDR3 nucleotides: TGTGCCAGCGGACCGAGGGATTCAGTAGCTAACTATGGCTACACCTTC. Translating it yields CASGPRDSVANYGYTF.

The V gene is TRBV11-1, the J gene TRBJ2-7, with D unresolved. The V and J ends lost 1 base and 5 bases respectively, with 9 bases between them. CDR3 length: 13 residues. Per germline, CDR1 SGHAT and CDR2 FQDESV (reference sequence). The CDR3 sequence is CASSLVTADEQYF. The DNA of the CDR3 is TGTGCCAGCAGCTTAGTAACGGCGGACGAGCAGTACTTC.

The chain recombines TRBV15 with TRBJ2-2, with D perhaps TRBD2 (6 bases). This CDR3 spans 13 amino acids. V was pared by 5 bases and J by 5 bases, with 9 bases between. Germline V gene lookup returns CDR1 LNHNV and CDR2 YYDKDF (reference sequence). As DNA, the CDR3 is TGTGCCACCAGCGGGGGGTTGACCGGGGAGCTGTTTTTT. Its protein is CATSGGLTGELFF.

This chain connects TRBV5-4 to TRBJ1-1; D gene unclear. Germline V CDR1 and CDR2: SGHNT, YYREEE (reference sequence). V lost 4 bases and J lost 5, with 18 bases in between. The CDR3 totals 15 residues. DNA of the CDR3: TGTGCCAGCAGCCCTTGGCACAGCCTAACGACTGAAGCTTTCTTT. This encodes CASSPWHSLTTEAFF.

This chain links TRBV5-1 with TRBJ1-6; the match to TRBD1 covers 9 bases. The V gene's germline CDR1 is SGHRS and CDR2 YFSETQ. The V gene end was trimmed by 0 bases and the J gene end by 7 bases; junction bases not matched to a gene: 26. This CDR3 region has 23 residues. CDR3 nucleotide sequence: TGCGCCAGCAGCTTGGTGTTCGGGACAGGGAGGCCCAACGGGCAGAGAAGGAATTCACCCCTCCACTTT. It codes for CASSLVFGTGRPNGQRRNSPLHF.

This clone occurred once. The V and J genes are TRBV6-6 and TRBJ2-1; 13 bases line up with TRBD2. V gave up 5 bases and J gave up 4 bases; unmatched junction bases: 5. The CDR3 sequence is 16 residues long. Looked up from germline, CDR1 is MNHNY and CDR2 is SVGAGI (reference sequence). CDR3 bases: TGTGCCAGCAGTCGGACTAGCGGGGGCGCTTACAATGAGCAGTTCTTC. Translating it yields CASSRTSGGAYNEQFF.